This entry features one T cell receptor (beta chain) sequence. The entry originates in a study of blood T cell repertoires in COVID-19. TCRdb keeps only in-frame clones here, not all; method: immunoSEQ multiplex PCR. The repertoire holds some 130,000 clones, with around 89% as singletons. The CDR3 consists of 16 residues. Germline-derived CDR1 and CDR2 are LNHDA and SQIVND (reference sequence). J gave up 8 bases and V 5 bases, and 10 bases lay outside the gene matches. The receptor comes from a man aged 55 to 70 with COVID-19, enrolled during active disease. Specimen: peripheral blood. The V gene is TRBV19, the J gene TRBJ1-6, with 9 bases that match TRBD1. CDR3 in amino acids: CASSPWTGVFDSPLHF. The CDR3 DNA reads TGTGCCAGTAGTCCCTGGACAGGGGTTTTCGATTCACCCCTCCACTTT.